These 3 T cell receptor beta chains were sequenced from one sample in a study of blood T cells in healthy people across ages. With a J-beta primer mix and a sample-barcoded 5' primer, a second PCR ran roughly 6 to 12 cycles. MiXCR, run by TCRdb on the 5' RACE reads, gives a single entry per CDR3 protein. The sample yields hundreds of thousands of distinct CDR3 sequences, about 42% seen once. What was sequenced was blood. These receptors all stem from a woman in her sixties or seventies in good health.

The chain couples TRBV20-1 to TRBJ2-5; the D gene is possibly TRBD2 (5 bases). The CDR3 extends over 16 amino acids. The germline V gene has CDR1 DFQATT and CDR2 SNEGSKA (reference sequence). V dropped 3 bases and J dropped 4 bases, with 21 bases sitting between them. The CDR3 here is CSASSWDSASLETQYF. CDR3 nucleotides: TGCAGTGCTAGTTCCTGGGATAGCGCTAGCTTAGAGACCCAGTACTTC.

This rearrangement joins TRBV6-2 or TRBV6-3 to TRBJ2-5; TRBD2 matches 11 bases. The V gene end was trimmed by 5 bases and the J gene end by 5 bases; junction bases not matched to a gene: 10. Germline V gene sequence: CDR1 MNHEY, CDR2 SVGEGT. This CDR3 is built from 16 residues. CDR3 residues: CASSQGLAGGAETQYF. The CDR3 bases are TGTGCCAGCAGTCAGGGGCTAGCGGGGGGCGCGGAGACCCAGTACTTC.

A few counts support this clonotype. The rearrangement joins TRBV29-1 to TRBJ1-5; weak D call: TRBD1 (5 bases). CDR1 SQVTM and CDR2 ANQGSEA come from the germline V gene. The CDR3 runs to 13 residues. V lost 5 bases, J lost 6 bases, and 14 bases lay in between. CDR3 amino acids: CSVLGASGQPQHF. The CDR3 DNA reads TGCAGCGTTCTTGGGGCTTCGGGTCAGCCCCAGCATTTT.